Following are 17 T cell receptor beta chains from one sample sequenced in a study of PD-1 blockade in classical Hodgkin lymphoma. Only in-frame clones appear in the TCRdb table, and some are missing; sequencing was by immunoSEQ multiplex PCR. The sample shows nearly 25,000 clones, around 80% of them seen only once. Every patient experienced relapse after autologous stem cell transplantation, and brentuximab vedotin exposure varied. The material was peripheral blood mononuclear cells (PBMCs), obtained at baseline. These receptor sequences come from a human donor with classical Hodgkin lymphoma.

The chain couples TRBV5-6 to TRBJ1-1; 9 bases map to TRBD1. Germline V gene data show CDR1 as SGHDT and CDR2 as YYEEEE. Trimming cost V 3 bases and J 5 bases; bases outside gene matches: 11. This CDR3 is 16 amino acids long. CDR3 sequence reads: CASSSPYTGGGTEAFF. Here the CDR3 DNA reads TGTGCCAGCAGCTCACCTTATACAGGGGGCGGGACTGAAGCTTTCTTT.

The chain employs TRBV2 and TRBJ2-5; no clear D. V was trimmed by 2 bases and J by 5 bases, leaving 9 bases between them. Germline V gives CDR1 SNHLY, CDR2 FYNNEI. CDR3 size: 13 residues. The CDR3 loop reads CASSENMEETQYF. Here the CDR3 DNA reads TGTGCCAGCAGTGAAAATATGGAGGAGACCCAGTACTTC.

The chain employs TRBV15 and TRBJ2-7; 7 positions agree with TRBD1. The trim removed 3 bases at V and 6 bases at J, leaving 8 bases unmatched. The CDR3 runs to 14 residues. CDR1 is LNHNV, CDR2 YYDKDF, per germline (reference sequence). The CDR3 here is CATSRETGVREQYF. In DNA, the CDR3 is TGTGCCACCAGCAGGGAAACAGGGGTCCGCGAGCAGTACTTC.

This clone has only a few counts. The chain uses TRBV2 and TRBJ2-7; D might be TRBD1 (5 bases). With 5 bases removed from V and 2 bases from J, the gap between germline ends came to 13 bases. There are 14 residues in the CDR3. Germline-derived CDR1 and CDR2 are SNHLY and FYNNEI. The CDR3 DNA follows: TGTGCCAGCAGTACCCCAGGGATCACCTACGAGCAGTACTTC. Protein product: CASSTPGITYEQYF.

This chain uses TRBV19 with TRBJ1-1; possibly TRBD1 for D (6 bases). Germline CDR1 LNHDA, CDR2 SQIVND (reference sequence). V was trimmed by 0 bases and J by 5 bases, leaving 13 bases between them. This CDR3 comprises 15 residues. The CDR3 is CASSIDGGPWTEAFF. The CDR3 bases are TGTGCCAGTAGTATAGATGGGGGCCCTTGGACTGAAGCTTTCTTT.

The chain carries TRBV19 and TRBJ2-1; TRBD1 matches 8 bases. This CDR3 contains 14 residues. Trimming cost V 9 bases and J 2 bases; bases outside gene matches: 6. The V gene's germline CDR1 is LNHDA and CDR2 SQIVND (reference sequence). CDR3 region: CASGTGKAYNEQFF. CDR3 coding DNA: TGTGCCAGCGGGACAGGCAAAGCCTACAATGAGCAGTTCTTC.

This sequence joins TRBV5-4 and TRBJ2-7; possible D gene TRBD2, 7 bases. Germline loops: CDR1 SGHNT, CDR2 YYREEE (reference sequence). Trimming removed 4 bases from V and 2 bases from J, with 13 bases in between. The CDR3 is 14 amino acids. The CDR3 region is CASSDWGGPYEQYF. Written as DNA, the CDR3 is TGTGCCAGCAGCGACTGGGGGGGGCCCTACGAGCAGTACTTC.

The V call is TRBV5-1, the J call TRBJ1-6; D possibly corresponds to TRBD1 (5 bases). The V gene lost 5 bases and the J gene lost 11 bases, with 26 bases spanning the gap. Germline CDR1 SGHRS, CDR2 YFSETQ. The CDR3 runs to 17 residues. The CDR3 DNA sequence: TGCGCCAGCAGTTCTCGGAGGGGACCCGAAAAAAGTCCACCCCTCCACTTT. Protein: CASSSRRGPEKSPPLHF.

This clone was picked up a small number of times. The chain combines TRBV28 with TRBJ2-2; 10 nucleotides align to TRBD2. The V gene's germline CDR1 is MDHEN and CDR2 SYDVKM. The CDR3 has 16 residues. Unmatched junction bases numbered 9, after V lost 7 bases and J lost 4 bases. The CDR3 sequence is CASTLLAGAPTGELFF. In nucleotides, the CDR3 is TGTGCCAGCACCCTGCTAGCGGGGGCCCCCACCGGGGAGCTGTTTTTT. Based on the CDR3 plus reference TRBV28 and TRBJ2-2, the full variable domain is DVKVTQSSRYLVKRTGEKVFLECVQDMDHENMFWYRQDPGLGLRLIYFSYDVKMKEKGDIPEGYSVSREKKERFSLILESASTNQTSMYLCASTLLAGAPTGELFFGEGSRLTVL.

V is TRBV19 and J is TRBJ2-2, with D possibly being TRBD1 or TRBD2 (5 bases each). Germline CDR1 reads LNHDA; CDR2 reads SQIVND (reference sequence). This CDR3 spans 15 amino acids. V lost 7 bases, J lost 4 bases, and 16 bases lay in between. In DNA form, the CDR3 reads TGTGCCAGTATTAATACCGGGGCTTCCACCGGGGAGCTGTTTTTT. Its protein product is CASINTGASTGELFF.

The rearrangement uses TRBV6-1 and TRBJ1-1; D is unresolved. The CDR3 covers 14 residues. V was shortened by 6 bases and J by 4 bases, with 15 bases between the two germline ends. Germline V CDR1 and CDR2: MNHNS, SASEGT. This chain's CDR3 is CASRKNMASTEAFF. CDR3 sequence (DNA): TGTGCCAGCAGAAAGAATATGGCGAGCACTGAAGCTTTCTTT.

V is TRBV19 and J is TRBJ1-2; 7 bases line up with TRBD1. The trim removed 4 bases at V and 12 bases at J, leaving 32 bases unmatched. This CDR3 comprises 20 residues. Germline values: CDR1 LNHDA, CDR2 SQIVND (reference sequence). CDR3 nucleotides: TGTGCCAGTAGTACTCTTTCCTCAGCAGCAGCGGTGACCAGCTCAGGGGGGCACACCTTC. As protein: CASSTLSSAAAVTSSGGHTF.

The chain carries TRBV30 and TRBJ1-1, with D uncertain. Germline V gene data show CDR1 as GTSNPN and CDR2 as SVGIG (reference sequence). The V and J ends lost 5 bases and 5 bases respectively, with 18 bases between them. CDR3 length equals 14 residues. The CDR3 coding sequence is TGTGCCTGGCGACGGGAACTTACGAGTACTGAAGCTTTCTTT. Its translation: CAWRRELTSTEAFF.

The chain carries TRBV19 and TRBJ1-4; 7 nucleotides line up with TRBD1. The CDR3 totals 18 residues. V lost 3 bases, J lost 4 bases, and 14 bases stayed unmatched. Per germline, CDR1 LNHDA and CDR2 SQIVND (reference sequence). CDR3 nucleotide sequence: TGTGCCAGTAGTATGAAAGGGACAGCGGCCCGTTATAATGAAAAACTGTTTTTT. This codes for CASSMKGTAARYNEKLFF.

The chain recombines TRBV5-1 with TRBJ2-2; maybe TRBD1 (6 bases). Per germline, CDR1 SGHRS and CDR2 YFSETQ. This CDR3 contains 16 residues. The ends were cut back, 1 base at V and 1 base at J, with 11 bases in the middle. As DNA, the CDR3 is TGCGCCAGCAGCTTGACCGGGACACAGAACACCGGGGAGCTGTTTTTT. It encodes CASSLTGTQNTGELFF.

V usage is TRBV4-3 and J usage is TRBJ2-3; D may be TRBD1 (5 bases). This CDR3 is 16 amino acids long. Germline V CDR1 and CDR2: LGHNA, YSLEER. Trimming stripped 0 bases from V and 1 base from J, with 11 bases between. In nucleotides, the CDR3 is TGCGCCAGCAGCCAAGATTCGCAGGGTGGCACAGATACGCAGTATTTT. It codes for CASSQDSQGGTDTQYF.

The chain recombines TRBV7-9 with TRBJ2-6; D is perhaps TRBD1 or TRBD2 (6 bases each). Germline loops: CDR1 SEHNR, CDR2 FQNEAQ (reference sequence). The CDR3 has 15 residues. The ends were cut back, 5 bases at V and 0 bases at J, with 8 bases in the middle. The DNA for the CDR3 is TGTGCCAGCAGCAGGGGGGCCTCTGGGGCCAACGTCCTGACTTTC. This encodes CASSRGASGANVLTF.